The 8 T cell receptor beta chains reported below all come from one sample, sequenced in a study of a mutant IDH1 vaccine in newly diagnosed glioma. Time point of the sample: baseline, week 1 (first vaccination visit). Treatment described: pre-vaccination baseline after standard-of-care therapy. Repertoires were generated with immunoSEQ multiplex PCR, while TCRdb's copy carries only in-frame clones and drops some. The sample lists around 50,000 clones; roughly 89% were seen once. This sample comprised PBMCs, obtained from a glioma patient treated with radiotherapy, temozolomide or both. These receptor sequences come from a man aged 35 to 55 with glioma.

On this clone: At one boundary the junction diverges from the germline segment, which might be a read error. The chain links TRBV7-7 to TRBJ2-7; 10 bases agree with TRBD1. CDR3 length equals 15 residues. Germline V CDR1 and CDR2: SSHAT, FNYEAQ (reference sequence). CDR3 bases: TGTGCTAGCAGCGCCGGGACAGGGGCCGCCTACGAGCAGTACTTC. Translating it yields CASSAGTGAAYEQYF.

The J gene is TRBJ2-1, the V gene TRBV7-2; 8 bases map to TRBD2. Trimming at V came to 8 bases and at J to 0 bases, leaving 3 bases not matched to a gene. Germline V gene data show CDR1 as SGHTA and CDR2 as FQGNSA. The CDR3 spans 14 residues. The CDR3 here is CASGLAGSYNEQFF. For the CDR3, the DNA is TGTGCCAGCGGGCTAGCGGGCTCCTACAATGAGCAGTTCTTC.

This rearrangement joins TRBV25-1 to TRBJ2-1; D gene ambiguous. The ends were cut back, 7 bases at V and 4 bases at J, with 5 bases in the middle. The CDR3 sequence is 11 residues long. Germline V gives CDR1 MGHDK, CDR2 SYGVNS. The CDR3 coding sequence is TGTGCCAGCACCCGTTACAATGAGCAGTTCTTC. Translating gives CASTRYNEQFF.

V gene TRBV7-3 combines with J gene TRBJ2-5; no reliable D call. The V gene's germline CDR1 is SGHTA and CDR2 FQGTGA. Trimming removed 5 bases at V and 5 bases at J, with 15 bases between. The CDR3 sequence is 14 residues long. This chain's CDR3 is CASSPTGKSETQYF. The CDR3 DNA sequence: TGTGCCAGCAGCCCGACGGGCAAGTCGGAGACCCAGTACTTC.

This clone was seen just once. This chain links TRBV15 with TRBJ2-1; TRBD2 aligns across 8 bases. CDR3 length: 15 amino acids. V gave up 0 bases and J gave up 15 bases; unmatched junction bases: 13. Germline V gene sequence: CDR1 LNHNV, CDR2 YYDKDF (reference sequence). The CDR3 nucleotides are TGTGCCACCAGCAGAGATCTAGGAAGCGGGAGAGTTCTGTTCTTC. It is translated as CATSRDLGSGRVLFF.

CDR3 protein: CASSSGQGSNQPQHF. CDR3 coding DNA: TGTGCCAGCAGCTCGGGACAGGGTAGCAATCAGCCCCAGCATTTT. The chain has TRBV5-4 and TRBJ1-5; 9 bases match TRBD1. The CDR3 runs to 15 residues. The germline V gene encodes CDR1 SGHNT and CDR2 YYREEE (reference sequence). V was clipped by 3 bases and J by 0 bases; unmatched bases: 1.

The chain is built from TRBV4-3 and TRBJ2-7; perhaps TRBD2 as D (5 bases). Trimming shortened V by 2 bases and J by 12 bases, and 11 bases separated the two germline ends. CDR3 length: 11 residues. Germline assignment: CDR1 LGHNA and CDR2 YSLEER. CDR3 residues: CASSQPSLRYF. The CDR3 DNA reads as TGCGCCAGCAGCCAACCTAGCCTCCGGTACTTC.

The sample holds a few counts of this clone. The J gene is TRBJ1-2, the V gene TRBV29-1; D is unclear. The V end lost 6 bases, the J end lost 2 bases, and 7 bases lay between the germline ends. The germline gives CDR1 SQVTM, CDR2 ANQGSEA. The CDR3 contains 11 residues. CDR3 loop: CSVSANYGYTF. DNA for the CDR3: TGCAGCGTATCTGCAAACTATGGCTACACCTTC.